This is a list of T cell receptor beta chains from one sample in a study of control samples from healthy donors and cancer patients. The method was immunoSEQ multiplex PCR; TCRdb's version includes in-frame clones alone and lacks a portion of them. The repertoire holds 120,000 or so clones, with more than 70% as singletons. The sequenced sample was blood. The source is a man aged 50-60 years in good health. Each CDR3 is given with its conserved first and last residue. D genes are given only for firm matches. Not all rows give a size; the values are once, few, many and, for expanded clones, a class.

j_call v_call clone_size d_call cdr3_aa cdr3_nt
TRBJ1-6 TRBV21-1 NA NA CASSKDPGGQGNSPLHF TGTGCCAGCAGCAAAGACCCGGGGGGGCAGGGGAATTCACCCCTCCACTTT
TRBJ2-5 TRBV9 NA TRBD2 CASSVGAGDKETQYF TGTGCCAGCAGCGTAGGCGCGGGAGACAAAGAGACCCAGTACTTC
TRBJ1-3 TRBV19 NA NA CASSIGQSRTIYF TGTGCCAGTAGTATAGGACAGTCCAGAACCATATATTTT
TRBJ1-2 TRBV11-2 NA NA CASSLQQGPTSYGYTF TGTGCCAGCAGCCTCCAACAGGGCCCCACCTCCTATGGCTACACCTTC
TRBJ2-1 TRBV27 NA TRBD1 CASRQGSYNEQFF TGTGCCAGCAGACAGGGGTCCTACAATGAGCAGTTCTTC
TRBJ2-7 TRBV9 NA NA CASSLGGESSYEQYF TGTGCCAGCAGCCTAGGGGGGGAGAGCTCCTACGAGCAGTACTTC
TRBJ1-1 TRBV6-5 NA NA CASSYDSLNTEAFF TGTGCCAGCAGTTACGACAGCCTGAACACTGAAGCTTTCTTT
TRBJ1-1 TRBV29-1 NA NA CSVDGHKSNTEAFF TGCAGCGTTGACGGTCACAAATCGAACACTGAAGCTTTCTTT
TRBJ2-7 TRBV11-1 NA NA CASSLVGQAYEQYF TGTGCCAGCAGCTTAGTAGGGCAGGCCTACGAGCAGTACTTC
TRBJ1-1 TRBV30 NA TRBD1 CAWSEDRATEAFF TGTGCCTGGAGCGAGGACAGGGCCACTGAAGCTTTCTTT
TRBJ1-2 TRBV5-8 NA TRBD1 CASSGRTGNGYTF TGTGCCAGCAGCGGACGGACAGGGAATGGCTACACCTTC
TRBJ1-2 TRBV6-1 NA NA CASSDMGENYGYTF TGTGCCAGCAGTGATATGGGGGAGAACTATGGCTACACCTTC
TRBJ1-5 TRBV5-8 NA NA CASSFHPPQHF TGTGCCAGCAGCTTTCACCCGCCCCAGCATTTT
TRBJ2-7 TRBV19 NA NA CASSRQALVSYEQYF TGTGCCAGTAGTAGACAGGCCCTTGTCTCCTACGAGCAGTACTTC
TRBJ1-6 TRBV25-1 NA NA CASSVGFNSPLHF TGTGCCAGCAGTGTAGGGTTTAATTCACCCCTCCACTTT
TRBJ1-5 TRBV2 NA TRBD1 CASSAGRGTGGNQPQHF TGTGCCAGCAGTGCGGGGCGAGGGACAGGGGGCAATCAGCCCCAGCATTTT
TRBJ2-3 TRBV6-5 NA TRBD2 CASRQLAGVADTQYF TGTGCCAGCCGACAACTAGCGGGGGTGGCAGATACGCAGTATTTT
TRBJ1-3 TRBV7-2 NA NA CASSPDVASGNTIYF TGTGCCAGCAGCCCCGACGTCGCCTCTGGAAACACCATATATTTT
TRBJ1-4 TRBV2 NA TRBD1 CASSIRQGAYEKLFF TGTGCCAGCAGTATCAGACAGGGGGCTTATGAAAAACTGTTTTTT
TRBJ2-3 TRBV5-1 NA TRBD2 CASSFSGDRTDTQYF TGCGCCAGCAGCTTTAGCGGGGACCGCACAGATACGCAGTATTTT
TRBJ2-1 TRBV29-1 NA TRBD1 CSAHRGSYNEQFF TGCAGCGCTCACAGGGGCTCCTACAATGAGCAGTTCTTC
TRBJ2-5 TRBV7-8 once TRBD2 CASSLFSSGPGETQYF TGTGCCAGCAGCTTATTCTCTAGCGGGCCCGGGGAGACCCAGTACTTC
TRBJ1-4 TRBV10-3 few NA CAISEPRMGEKLFF TGTGCCATCAGTGAGCCACGTATGGGGGAAAAACTGTTTTTT
TRBJ2-7 TRBV27 NA NA CASSIGYEQYF TGTGCCAGCAGTATCGGTTACGAGCAGTACTTC
TRBJ2-7 TRBV27 NA NA CASRPQVPTYEQYF TGTGCCAGCAGGCCCCAAGTCCCTACCTACGAGCAGTACTTC
TRBJ1-1 TRBV21-1 NA NA CASSKALVNTEAFF TGTGCCAGCAGCAAAGCGCTCGTGAACACTGAAGCTTTCTTT
TRBJ2-7 TRBV6-2/TRBV6-3 NA NA CASSYGLAGYEQYF TGTGCCAGCAGTTATGGGCTAGCCGGCTACGAGCAGTACTTC
TRBJ2-1 TRBV3-1/TRBV3-2 NA TRBD1 CASSQGGTVGEQFF TGTGCCAGCAGCCAAGGTGGGACAGTGGGTGAGCAGTTCTTC
TRBJ2-5 TRBV30 few TRBD2 CAWSGIAGGQETQYF TGTGCCTGGAGTGGGATAGCGGGGGGGCAGGAGACCCAGTACTTC